These 9 T cell receptor beta chains originate from one sample sequenced in a study of cytomegalovirus exposure and HLA in healthy donors. The PCR employed 60 Vbeta primers together with 13 Jbeta primers. The protocol was immunoSEQ multiplex PCR, while the TCRdb copy is restricted to in-frame clones and leaves out a portion. The sample holds around 100,000 clones, around two thirds seen once. The sample consisted of PBMCs. Receptors were obtained from a woman aged 50 to 60 in good health and CMV-seronegative.

The chain employs TRBV28 and TRBJ1-3; TRBD1 matches 10 bases. The CDR3 has 14 residues. Germline CDR1 and CDR2: MDHEN and SYDVKM. The J segment lost 4 bases and the V segment lost 3 bases, leaving 0 bases of the junction unmatched. The CDR3 here is CASSLTGGGNTIYF. CDR3 nucleotide sequence: TGTGCCAGCAGTTTGACAGGGGGCGGAAACACCATATATTTT.

The genes are TRBV10-2 and TRBJ2-3; 7 nucleotides agree with TRBD2. Germline trimming cut 5 bases from V and 2 bases from J; bases unmatched to any gene: 4. The length of the CDR3 is 14 residues. Germline CDR1 reads WSHSY; CDR2 reads SAAADI. The DNA of the CDR3 is TGCGCCAGCAGTCTGGGGGGGGACACAGATACGCAGTATTTT. Its translation: CASSLGGDTDTQYF.

The gene calls are TRBV5-8 and TRBJ2-2; weak D call: TRBD2 (5 bases). The CDR3 length is 15 residues. CDR1 is SGHTS and CDR2 is YDEGEE in the germline V gene. Trimming cost V 0 bases and J 4 bases, with 10 bases left between them. The CDR3, as DNA: TGTGCCAGCAGCTTGGCCGGGCTAGCCACCGGGGAGCTGTTTTTT. This translates into CASSLAGLATGELFF.

This chain connects TRBV27 to TRBJ2-6; no clear D gene. The CDR3 loop spans 13 amino acids. The V and J ends lost 6 bases and 1 base respectively, with 4 bases between them. Germline assignment: CDR1 MNHEY and CDR2 SMNVEV (reference sequence). CDR3 amino acids: CASSLSGANVLTF. CDR3 nucleotides: TGTGCCAGCAGCCTGTCTGGGGCCAACGTCCTGACTTTC.

The rearrangement links TRBV7-3 to TRBJ2-2, with a possible D match to TRBD2 (5 bases). The CDR3 consists of 14 residues. Germline V lookup: CDR1 SGHTA, CDR2 FQGTGA. Trimming took off 5 bases at V and 0 bases at J, with 7 bases between the two ends. CDR3 nucleotide sequence: TGTGCCAGCAGCCCCGGGACGAACACCGGGGAGCTGTTTTTT. It encodes CASSPGTNTGELFF.

Worth noting for this clone: One end of the junction is discordant with germline, which a read error may explain. CDR3 in amino acids: CASSYLSGTGSSEQYF. The CDR3 nucleotides read TGTGCCAGTAGTTACCTCTCCGGGACAGGGTCCTCCGAGCAGTACTTC. The genes are TRBV19 and TRBJ2-7; 9 bases align to TRBD1. The CDR3 loop spans 16 amino acids. Germline V gives CDR1 LNHDA, CDR2 SQIVND (reference sequence).

CDR3 in DNA: TGCGCCAGCAGCTTCGCGGCCCAAGAGACCCAGTACTTC. This encodes CASSFAAQETQYF. The genes are TRBV5-1 and TRBJ2-5; unclear D gene. The ends were cut back, 2 bases at V and 1 base at J, with 6 bases in the middle. This CDR3 has 13 residues. Germline V gene sequence: CDR1 SGHRS, CDR2 YFSETQ. Complete variable domain (other parts from reference TRBV5-1 and TRBJ2-5): KAGVTQTPRYLIKTRGQQVTLSCSPISGHRSVSWYQQTPGQGLQFLFEYFSETQRNKGNFPGRFSGRQFSNSRSEMNVSTLELGDSALYLCASSFAAQETQYFGPGTRLLVL.

This clone turned up a few times. The V call is TRBV5-1, the J call TRBJ2-7, with 11 bases that match TRBD2. V gave up 0 bases and J gave up 4 bases; unmatched junction bases: 6. CDR1 and CDR2 (germline): SGHRS, YFSETQ. The CDR3 has 16 residues. CDR3 sequence (DNA): TGCGCCAGCAGCTTGGAAATTAGCGGGGGGGCTTACGAGCAGTACTTC. Amino acids: CASSLEISGGAYEQYF.

The rearrangement joins TRBV7-2 to TRBJ1-6; tentative D call: TRBD1 (6 bases). The V end was cut by 4 bases, the J end by 7 bases, with 17 bases between. The CDR3 has 16 residues. The V gene's germline CDR1 is SGHTA and CDR2 FQGNSA. The CDR3: CASSSSIQGFNSPLHF. For the CDR3, the DNA is TGTGCCAGCAGCTCGTCAATCCAGGGGTTCAATTCACCCCTCCACTTT.